The 14 T cell receptor beta chains below come from one sample, sequenced in a study of blood T cell repertoires in COVID-19. Sequencing was performed with immunoSEQ multiplex PCR; in TCRdb, only in-frame clones are kept and a portion is missing. Among around 71,000 clones, 83% were seen once, and the ten largest hold about 6.9%. Input material: peripheral blood. The receptors stem from a man aged 25 to 40 with COVID-19, enrolled during active disease.

This chain connects TRBV28 to TRBJ2-7, with D perhaps TRBD2 (6 bases). V gave up 5 bases and J gave up 2 bases, with 16 bases separating them. Germline V gene lookup returns CDR1 MDHEN and CDR2 SYDVKM. CDR3 length equals 15 residues. CDR3 nucleotides: TGTGCCAGCAGTGGGGGGTCCCGCTCCACCTACGAGCAGTACTTC. Its protein is CASSGGSRSTYEQYF.

This chain links TRBV28 with TRBJ1-5; D uncertain. This CDR3 is 14 amino acids long. Germline V gives CDR1 MDHEN, CDR2 SYDVKM. Trimming shortened V by 2 bases and J by 1 base, and 6 bases separated the two germline ends. Here the CDR3 DNA reads TGTGCCAGCAGTTTAATCTTGAGCAATCAGCCCCAGCATTTT. This gives the protein CASSLILSNQPQHF.

The chain couples TRBV10-3 to TRBJ2-3; D ambiguous. V was cut by 6 bases and J by 4 bases, with 8 bases left in between. The CDR3 spans 12 residues. Per the germline V gene, CDR1 is ENHRY and CDR2 is SYGVKD. This CDR3 is CAISNTPDTQYF. For the CDR3, the DNA is TGTGCCATCAGCAACACACCAGATACGCAGTATTTT.

The rearrangement uses TRBV6-4 and TRBJ2-2; TRBD1 might be the D (6 bases). Germline lookup yields CDR1 MRHNA and CDR2 SNTAGT. The CDR3 runs to 12 residues. Between the trimmed V and J ends, which lost 6 bases and 7 bases, there was a span of 9 bases. The CDR3 region has the DNA TGTGCCAGCAGCGGACAGTTCGGGGAGCTGTTTTTT. Translation: CASSGQFGELFF.

This clone has just one count. The J gene is TRBJ1-1, the V gene TRBV2, with unresolved D. From germline, CDR1 is SNHLY and CDR2 FYNNEI. The CDR3 has 12 amino acids. V lost 5 bases, J lost 4 bases, and 8 bases lay in between. As DNA, the CDR3 is TGTGCCAGCAGTCAACAGTGCACTGAAGCTTTCTTT. Protein sequence: CASSQQCTEAFF.

The chain has TRBV15 and TRBJ2-5, with 8 bases identical to TRBD1. In germline, CDR1 is LNHNV, CDR2 YYDKDF (reference sequence). CDR3 length: 14 residues. After removal of 3 bases from V and 1 base from J, the junction contained 1 base not matched to a gene. The CDR3 sequence: CATSSDRGQETQYF. CDR3 bases: TGTGCCACCAGCAGCGACAGGGGCCAAGAGACCCAGTACTTC.

The rearrangement uses TRBV7-3 and TRBJ1-1; 9 bases are shared with TRBD1. This CDR3 is 15 amino acids long. Trimming at V came to 4 bases and at J to 4 bases, leaving 7 bases not matched to a gene. The V gene's germline CDR1 is SGHTA and CDR2 FQGTGA. The CDR3 DNA follows: TGTGCCAGCAGCTCCGGGACAGGGAGCTTCACTGAAGCTTTCTTT. This codes for CASSSGTGSFTEAFF.

The genes are TRBV20-1 and TRBJ1-2; tentatively, D is TRBD1 (5 bases). This CDR3 has 12 residues. The V gene's germline CDR1 is DFQATT and CDR2 SNEGSKA (reference sequence). V dropped 6 bases and J dropped 5 bases, with 13 bases sitting between them. The CDR3 loop is CSASPDIYGYTF. For the CDR3, the DNA is TGCAGTGCCAGTCCGGACATTTATGGCTACACCTTC.

The chain is built from TRBV28 and TRBJ1-2; 9 bases match TRBD1. V was clipped by 6 bases and J by 9 bases; unmatched bases: 11. This CDR3 has 14 amino acids. Germline V gene lookup returns CDR1 MDHEN and CDR2 SYDVKM. The CDR3 sequence is CASRPTGGRGSYTF. The CDR3, as DNA: TGTGCCAGCAGGCCCACAGGGGGCCGGGGGAGCTACACCTTC.

For the CDR3, the DNA is TGTGCCAGCAGCTCGCTAGCGGGAGTGGAGACCCAGTACTTC. This gives the protein CASSSLAGVETQYF. The chain couples TRBV7-2 to TRBJ2-5; 10 positions agree with TRBD2. The CDR3 loop spans 14 amino acids. The V gene end was trimmed by 4 bases and the J gene end by 5 bases; junction bases not matched to a gene: 4. From germline, CDR1 is SGHTA and CDR2 FQGNSA.

There are a few counts of this clone. The V and J genes are TRBV24-1 and TRBJ2-1, with 7 bases matching TRBD2. The length of the CDR3 is 13 residues. Germline V gives CDR1 KGHDR, CDR2 SFDVKD. V was pared by 7 bases and J by 8 bases, with 7 bases of the junction left unmatched. The CDR3 DNA follows: TGTGCCACCAGCTGGAGCGGGAAAGATGAGCAGTTCTTC. Translation gives CATSWSGKDEQFF.

This clone was observed a handful of times. This rearrangement joins TRBV6-5 to TRBJ2-7; a weak D match, TRBD1 (7 bases). Germline V gene lookup returns CDR1 MNHEY and CDR2 SVGAGI. The ends were cut back, 2 bases at V and 6 bases at J, with 11 bases in the middle. The CDR3 covers 13 residues. The CDR3: CASSYHRGGEQYF. The CDR3 nucleotides are TGTGCCAGCAGTTACCACAGGGGAGGCGAGCAGTACTTC.

The genes are TRBV7-9 and TRBJ1-2; TRBD1 matches at 9 bases. The CDR3 contains 16 residues. Trimming removed 2 bases from V and 8 bases from J; junction bases left unmatched: 12. Germline V gene lookup returns CDR1 SEHNR and CDR2 FQNEAQ (reference sequence). CDR3 region: CASSLYGQGSEPGYTF. The CDR3 DNA sequence: TGTGCCAGCAGCTTATATGGACAGGGGTCGGAGCCAGGCTACACCTTC.

The J gene is TRBJ2-1, the V gene TRBV11-3; 10 bases agree with TRBD2. Germline V gene lookup returns CDR1 SGHNT and CDR2 YENEEA. V gave up 3 bases and J gave up 7 bases; unmatched junction bases: 0. The CDR3 sequence is 13 residues long. As DNA, the CDR3 is TGTGCCAGCAGCTTGGGACTAGCGAATGAGCAGTTCTTC. Encoded protein: CASSLGLANEQFF.